Included here is one T cell receptor beta chain sequence, with context. This sample is part of a study of cytomegalovirus exposure and HLA in healthy donors. Primers: 60 Vbeta forward and 13 Jbeta reverse. TCRdb's copy holds only in-frame clones and misses some; the assay was immunoSEQ multiplex PCR. The sample yields some 110,000 clones, about three quarters seen once. Trimming cost V 5 bases and J 5 bases, with 18 bases left between them. This CDR3 has 15 amino acids. Germline V gene lookup returns CDR1 SGHVS and CDR2 FNYEAQ. The genes are TRBV7-6 and TRBJ1-1, with D perhaps matching TRBD1 (5 bases). Sequencing was done on a sample of PBMCs. This clonotype was obtained from a middle-aged woman in good health and CMV-seropositive. DNA for the CDR3: TGTGCCAGCAGCCTAGGGCTCGAGCGGGGGACTGAAGCTTTCTTT. Translating it yields CASSLGLERGTEAFF.